This T cell receptor (beta chain) was identified in a study of cytomegalovirus exposure and HLA in healthy donors (dated by TCRdb to the late 2010s). Describing the broader study: In an earlier analysis of 587 of the donors, 250 to 300 Gb of sequence data and 90 million to 120 million unique TCR beta sequences from 150 million to 200 million T cells were reported. Donor age, sex, ethnicity and CMV serostatus were compiled alongside the repertoire data. To predict cytomegalovirus infection status, the study brought together high-throughput TCR immunosequencing, statistical association of individual TCRs with disease status, and machine learning. Rather than using new phenotypic data, the later analysis identified candidate immune exposures from TCR beta sequences and from how often those sequences occurred across donors. Both class I and class II loci were covered by HLA typing, at four-digit resolution. Genome-wide SNP genotypes for about 60% of the roughly 700 donors were used in a later genetic analysis, which treated that subset as a discovery cohort. Across approximately 400 genotyped donors of the cohort, an average of about 250,000 unique TCR beta nucleotide sequences per donor were sequenced, and approximately 17% of those sequences were non-productive. All discovery cohort repertoires had been generated using a single sequencing platform. About 300 gigabases of sequencing data and tens of millions of unique TCR sequences were included in an early release covering roughly 600 HLA-typed donors. The number of typed donors differed by locus: about 620-640 for A, B, C, DRB1 and DQB1; approximately 540 for DQA1; fewer than 610 for DPA1; and around 490 for DPB1. To study patterns of TCR occurrence, a later analysis re-analyzed previously published TCR beta repertoires from around 670 donors and added high-resolution HLA genotyping. The study profiled the T cell repertoires of hundreds of subjects by immunosequencing and related them to cytomegalovirus serostatus. In an earlier analysis of several hundred of the donors, high-throughput TCR beta sequencing was used to judge whether each TCR beta V gene segment behaved as functional or pseudogenic. Along with the roughly 700-subject first cohort, a separate validation cohort of roughly 110 different subjects was used. Of the approximately 400 genotyped donors, less than 90% were placed in the genetic ancestry cluster associated with self-reported Caucasian donors. About 5 DR-DQ haplotypes were handled as single units for association and clustering, since linkage in the cohort was strong. The study was designed to test whether signatures of past pathogen exposure could be identified by cataloging public T cell receptors.

Reading the germline V gene gives CDR1 SGHVS and CDR2 FQNEAQ. Inclusive of the bounding cysteine and phenylalanine, the CDR3 is 16 residues long. Kept here is only the CDR3 DNA, which spans 48 bases and is read in frame from base 1. V was cut back by 1 base and J by 4 bases, leaving a gap of 16 bases between them. Receptor amplification or capture employed the immunoSEQ multiplex PCR assay. The multiplex PCR relied on a mix of 60 forward primers for TCR Vbeta segments and 13 reverse primers for TCR Jbeta segments. A multiplex PCR assay on genomic DNA amplified the CDR3 region of rearranged TCR beta genes. The Illumina HiSeq System was used to sequence the amplified TCR beta libraries as 87-base-pair reads. The source study handled its data this way. A later analysis tallied around 82 million unique TCR beta chains across the roughly 610 repertoires, and some 12 million of those chains were shared by two or more donors. Raw reads were error-corrected and collapsed into unique sequences by a nearest-neighbor algorithm in which closely related sequences were merged to remove PCR and sequencing errors. Alignment of CDR3 sequences to IMGT reference sequences was used to assign V, D and J gene segments. For a sequence to be retained, a match of at least six nucleotides to both a V gene segment and a J gene segment was required. Rearrangements were classified as productive when the CDR3 lacked stop codons and remained in frame with V and J, and all other rearrangements were classified as non-productive. CDR3 was defined according to IMGT convention as the region running from the second conserved V-encoded cysteine to the conserved J-encoded phenylalanine. Sequences without an unambiguous match to a single V gene segment were excluded from the earlier analysis of 587 of the donors. In an earlier analysis of a few hundred of the donors, V segments were called functional above 56.7% productive rearrangements and were called segregating when the between-donor standard deviation exceeded 5%. A statistical classification framework was built for diagnosing cytomegalovirus status from the catalog of TCR beta chain sequences. In a later analysis, TCR nucleotide sequences were compared against IMGT/GENE-DB human TR gene sequences so that V and J genes could be assigned. The TCRdist pipeline was used in a later analysis to assign CDR3 sequences and most-parsimonious VDJ recombination scenarios. In a later analysis, each TCR beta chain was defined by its CDR3 amino acid sequence together with its V-gene family, and reads without a unique V-gene family were excluded. In a later analysis, 450 to 600 highly shared, low-generation-probability nucleotide sequences were removed to address suspected cross-contamination and a sequencing artifact. In a later analysis, a clonal expansion index was calculated for each public chain from normalized within-repertoire ranks of inferred template counts. In a later analysis, generation probabilities were computed with a VDJ recombination model fitted to out-of-frame rearrangements, and the resulting probabilities were checked against IGoR. Hypergeometric tests were used in a later analysis to score TCR-TCR, TCR-HLA and TCR-CMV co-occurrence, with a repertoire-size bias correction applied to the TCR pairs. To estimate false discovery rates, a later analysis permuted the HLA or CMV assignments 20 times. In a later analysis, co-occurring TCRs were grouped using DBSCAN, with TCRdist sequence similarity added in when clustering inside HLA-allele-positive subsets. Repertoires with fewer than 30,000 or more than 120,000 public chains, plus five repertoires with anomalous nucleotide sharing, were excluded from co-occurrence clustering. Drawn from immuneACCESS, this table holds only the in-frame rearrangements with V and J called that TCRdb kept. Clones are partly lost; checked studies trace under half to an unresolved V gene and leave the rest unexplained. V and J calls and clone size come straight from that table; D and trimming were deduced from the DNA. For this sample the table gives 150,000 to 200,000 clones, of which over 65% were detected only once. The ten largest account for about 1.5% of the sample.

Broad study findings and their caveats: When HLA alleles, especially DR and DQ, strongly co-occurred, TCR associations were difficult to assign to individual alleles. The classifier was reported to diagnose cytomegalovirus status with high specificity and sensitivity in both the original and validation cohorts. This cohort had only TCR beta chains sequenced, and the lack of alpha or paired-chain data limited which features could be detected. Sequencing depth was assumed to be roughly uniform across donors in the presence/absence analyses, though that assumption may not hold. The earlier analysis of 450 to 700 of the donors excluded 15 to 20 rarely observed V segments, including chromosome 9 orphons, because counts were too low. In a later analysis, several top co-occurrence clusters were reported to appear linked to parvovirus B19, influenza, CMV and Epstein-Barr virus. Compared with equally common non-associated chains, HLA-associated TCR beta chains in a later analysis were more clonally expanded and had lower generation probabilities. A further reported finding was that TCR beta sequences accurately predicted the HLA-A and HLA-B alleles for most subjects in the first cohort. According to a later genetic analysis, donors in an Asian-associated ancestry cluster had fewer N-insertions in productive TCRs than the approximately 700-donor mean. Because some donors lacked HLA typing at each locus, the association tests relied only on the typed subset. A later analysis found that TCR association rates varied across HLA loci, with DRB1 alleles showing the most associated TCRs and HLA-C alleles the fewest. The 87-base-pair reads could not distinguish some IMGT-functional V segments, including TRBV6-2 and TRBV6-3, so those segments were excluded. CMV serostatus was the only immune exposure information available for the cohort. Most TCR sequences were observed very rarely across donors, whereas some public TCRs were present in many individuals. Correlated functional status among segregating V segments might reflect linkage disequilibrium, but an unknown experimental factor could not be ruled out. In a later genetic analysis, a missense DCLRE1C variant was associated with V-gene and J-gene trimming of TCR beta chains, and the association was replicated in an independent cohort. Specific HLA alleles were associated with 16,951 TCR beta sequences at a false discovery rate of 0.05 in a later analysis. According to a later analysis, most CMV-associated TCR beta chains appeared to be HLA-restricted, and the HLA associations seemed to be driven largely by CMV exposure. Three of the identified cytomegalovirus-associated TCR beta chains were confirmed in vitro to be specific for cytomegalovirus antigens. A cluster of highly shared sequence variants was judged likely to represent a technical artifact of the sequencing pipeline. In an earlier analysis of some 640 of the donors, most TCR beta V segments were observed in productive rearrangements about 87% or about 30% of the time, broadly matching IMGT annotations. It was suggested by the authors that the approach could potentially be generalized to other disease states and immunological phenotypes. In the study, around 150 TCR beta chains were listed as associated with cytomegalovirus.

A note on this clone: Its antigen target is currently unknown. No quality values exist for individual bases; no much larger clone is one base distant.

In total, around 600 healthy bone marrow donors made up the cohort. Cohort members were all nominally healthy when sampled, although unrecorded immune exposures were likely present. The donor tested CMV seropositive, placing the donor among the approximately 310 seropositive members of the cohort. A peripheral blood sample was provided by each donor, and peripheral blood mononuclear cells were used for TCR beta sequencing. Genomic DNA extraction from the blood cell samples was performed with the Qiagen DNeasy Blood Extraction Kit. This sequence originates from a woman aged 25 to 45 in good health and CMV-seropositive. The chain is made from TRBV7-8 and TRBJ1-1, with TRBD1 perhaps the D gene, on 6 matching bases. Specimen: PBMCs. The DNA sequence is given as TGTGCCAGCAGCTTAGAATGGGGGGAGGGGGTCACTGAAGCTTTCTTT. It specifies CASSLEWGEGVTEAFF.